This TCR beta chain originates from a study of blood T cell repertoires in COVID-19. About the study: The samples span acute and convalescent COVID-19 from the United States, Italy and Spain. T cells, B-cell-depleted T cells, or PBMCs provided the cDNA or gDNA that served as material.

CDR3 length equals 14 residues. Germline CDR1 and CDR2: SNHLY and FYNNEI. Trimming left V 7 bases short and J 4 bases short, with 16 bases between. In the original processing: Researchers report that nucleated cell counts were estimated from reference gene primer amplification. TCRdb keeps only in-frame clones here, not all; method: immunoSEQ multiplex PCR. The V and J calls and clone size were taken over from that table, and D and trimming were inferred from the DNA. The sample shows more than 100,000 clones, approximately 81% of them seen only once. This chain links TRBV2 with TRBJ1-2; D remains unclear. The material sequenced was peripheral blood. This TCR came from a man aged 55 to 70 with acute or convalescent COVID-19. CDR3 nucleotide sequence: TGTGCCAGCACCAGCGATGGCAGTTCCTATGGCTACACCTTC. Its translation: CASTSDGSSYGYTF. Complete variable domain (other parts from reference TRBV2 and TRBJ1-2): EPEVTQTPSHQVTQMGQEVILRCVPISNHLYFYWYRQILGQKVEFLVSFYNNEISEKSEIFDDQFSVERPDGSNFTLKIRSTKLEDSAMYFCASTSDGSSYGYTFGSGTRLTVV.